The 23 T cell receptor beta chains below come from one sample, sequenced in a study of blood T cell repertoires in COVID-19. Generated by immunoSEQ multiplex PCR, the TCRdb table keeps only in-frame clones and is missing some. This sample has over 45,000 clones; roughly 80% occur once, and the top ten carry approximately 6%. The sample taken for sequencing was peripheral blood. Receptor source: a human donor in a cohort sampled during active or convalescent COVID-19.

This chain connects TRBV4-3 to TRBJ2-7, with TRBD2 matching over 7 bases. CDR1 and CDR2 from the germline V gene are LGHNA and YSLEER. This CDR3 comprises 17 residues. V shed 1 base, J shed 5 bases, and the junction held 14 bases outside the gene matches. CDR3 DNA sequence: TGCGCCAGCAGCCAAGGCCTCGTTTTCGCGGGGGTGAACGAGCAGTACTTC. This codes for CASSQGLVFAGVNEQYF.

This clone was seen more than once but under ten times. The gene calls are TRBV9 and TRBJ1-3, with D possibly matching TRBD1 (5 bases). The CDR3 sequence is 14 residues long. Germline-derived CDR1 and CDR2 are SGDLS and YYNGEE. The V end was cut by 7 bases, the J end by 0 bases, with 11 bases between. The CDR3 DNA reads as TGTGCCAGCGGGGGGGTTCTCTCTGGAAACACCATATATTTT. It translates to CASGGVLSGNTIYF.

The chain recombines TRBV7-9 with TRBJ1-2; maybe TRBD1 (5 bases). V was clipped by 1 base and J by 1 base, with 7 bases between them. The germline CDR1 and CDR2 sequences are SEHNR and FQNEAQ (reference sequence). The CDR3 has 14 residues. The CDR3 loop reads CASSLDQGNYGYTF. The CDR3 region has the DNA TGTGCCAGCAGCTTAGACCAGGGTAACTATGGCTACACCTTC.

V usage is TRBV6-5 and J usage is TRBJ2-7; D is ambiguous. This CDR3 has 16 residues. CDR1 and CDR2 (germline): MNHEY, SVGAGI. The germline V and J ends were trimmed by 2 bases and 4 bases, with 18 bases remaining between them. This chain's CDR3 is CASSYRPGSTKYEQYF. The DNA of the CDR3 is TGTGCCAGCAGTTACCGGCCAGGTTCGACAAAATACGAGCAGTACTTC.

This chain connects TRBV4-3 to TRBJ2-1; D perhaps matches TRBD2 (5 bases). The CDR3 has 16 residues. CDR1 is LGHNA and CDR2 is YSLEER in the germline V gene. Deletions cut 0 bases from V and 0 bases from J, with 9 bases between. In DNA form, the CDR3 reads TGCGCCAGCAGCCAAGATATCCGGGACTCCTACAATGAGCAGTTCTTC. This gives the protein CASSQDIRDSYNEQFF.

This clone has just one count. The rearrangement joins TRBV7-2 to TRBJ2-7, with TRBD2 identical over 8 bases. The CDR3 covers 15 residues. Germline V CDR1 and CDR2: SGHTA, FQGNSA. V gave up 0 bases and J gave up 3 bases; unmatched junction bases: 4. In DNA, the CDR3 is TGTGCCAGCAGCTTAGCGCACGGGGGGGGCTACGAGCAGTACTTC. It codes for CASSLAHGGGYEQYF.

The chain carries TRBV2 and TRBJ1-2, with TRBD1 matching 8 bases. This CDR3 is built from 15 residues. Looked up from germline, CDR1 is SNHLY and CDR2 is FYNNEI. The ends lost 5 bases at V and 0 bases at J; junction bases unmatched: 5. DNA of the CDR3: TGTGCCAGCAGTCTCCGACAGGGGACTAACTATGGCTACACCTTC. Translation gives CASSLRQGTNYGYTF. The full variable domain, rest sourced from reference TRBV2 and TRBJ1-2, is EPEVTQTPSHQVTQMGQEVILRCVPISNHLYFYWYRQILGQKVEFLVSFYNNEISEKSEIFDDQFSVERPDGSNFTLKIRSTKLEDSAMYFCASSLRQGTNYGYTFGSGTRLTVV.

This chain uses TRBV7-9 with TRBJ1-1, with 7 bases aligning to TRBD1. There are 16 residues in the CDR3. Germline V lookup: CDR1 SEHNR, CDR2 FQNEAQ (reference sequence). Trimming at V came to 5 bases and at J to 6 bases, leaving 15 bases not matched to a gene. CDR3 coding DNA: TGTGCCAGCAGCCCGGGCGACAGGGCATTGAGCGCTGAAGCTTTCTTT. Amino acids: CASSPGDRALSAEAFF.

The chain joins TRBV4-3 to TRBJ2-7; a weak D match, TRBD1 (6 bases). V lost 3 bases and J lost 3, with 15 bases in between. The CDR3 sequence is 15 residues long. Germline CDR1 LGHNA, CDR2 YSLEER. In nucleotides, the CDR3 is TGCGCCAGCAGCCAGGTATCAGGACAGCTCTACGAGCAGTACTTC. Amino acids: CASSQVSGQLYEQYF.

The gene calls are TRBV3-1 (or the pseudogene TRBV3-2) and TRBJ2-1; 8 bases fit TRBD2. Germline CDR1 reads LGHDT; CDR2 reads YNNKEL (reference sequence). The CDR3 contains 19 residues. Trimming cost V 1 base and J 3 bases; bases outside gene matches: 14. In nucleotides, the CDR3 is TGTGCCAGCAGCCAAGGTCCAGGTAAGCGGGGGACCTACTACAATGAGCAGTTCTTC. Protein product: CASSQGPGKRGTYYNEQFF.

The V call is TRBV19, the J call TRBJ1-6; no clear D. From germline, CDR1 is LNHDA and CDR2 SQIVND (reference sequence). The ends were cut back, 1 base at V and 5 bases at J, with 12 bases in the middle. The CDR3 sequence is 16 residues long. The CDR3 reads CASSIVAGVDNSPLHF. The CDR3 bases are TGTGCCAGTAGTATAGTCGCAGGTGTCGATAATTCACCCCTCCACTTT.

This clone turned up a few times. V usage is TRBV7-2 and J usage is TRBJ2-7; 12 bases fit TRBD2. The CDR3 sequence is 16 residues long. Trimming at V came to 4 bases and at J to 4 bases, leaving 8 bases not matched to a gene. The germline gives CDR1 SGHTA, CDR2 FQGNSA. Written as DNA, the CDR3 is TGTGCCAGCAGCTCAACGACTAGCGGGGGTCGATACGAGCAGTACTTC. This gives the protein CASSSTTSGGRYEQYF. Looking up the rest from reference TRBV7-2 and TRBJ2-7 gives the full variable domain: GAGVSQSPSNKVTEKGKDVELRCDPISGHTALYWYRQSLGQGLEFLIYFQGNSAPDKSGLPSDRFSAERTGGSVSTLTIQRTQQEDSAVYLCASSSTTSGGRYEQYFGPGTRLTVT.

The rearrangement uses TRBV28 and TRBJ1-6, with 8 bases lining up with TRBD1. V lost 4 bases to trimming and J lost 9 bases; unmatched junction nucleotides: 8. The CDR3 runs to 15 residues. Germline CDR1 MDHEN, CDR2 SYDVKM. The CDR3 DNA follows: TGTGCCAGCAGTTCCCCGCTGGGACAGGCTTCACCCCTCCACTTT. Encoded protein: CASSSPLGQASPLHF.

The chain uses TRBV9 and TRBJ2-2; D perhaps matches TRBD1 (6 bases). The germline gives CDR1 SGDLS, CDR2 YYNGEE. This CDR3 comprises 15 residues. Deletions cut 2 bases from V and 1 base from J, with 9 bases between. The CDR3 nucleotides are TGTGCCAGCAGCGTTCGGGACAAGAACACCGGGGAGCTGTTTTTT. This sequence encodes CASSVRDKNTGELFF.

The J gene is TRBJ1-4, the V gene TRBV6-5; D remains ambiguous. Trimming cost V 7 bases and J 5 bases, with 14 bases left between them. There are 14 residues in the CDR3. Germline assignment: CDR1 MNHEY and CDR2 SVGAGI. The CDR3 coding sequence is TGTGCCAGCATCCCAGCGCCAGTGAATGAAAAACTGTTTTTT. Its translation is CASIPAPVNEKLFF.

The chain couples TRBV19 to TRBJ2-2; TRBD1 matches at 8 bases. Germline V gives CDR1 LNHDA, CDR2 SQIVND (reference sequence). The CDR3 has 17 amino acids. The V gene end was trimmed by 7 bases and the J gene end by 1 base; junction bases not matched to a gene: 11. The CDR3 loop is CASTLRRTGWNTGELFF. The CDR3, as DNA: TGTGCCAGTACCCTACGGAGGACAGGGTGGAACACCGGGGAGCTGTTTTTT.

The rearrangement joins TRBV4-1 to TRBJ2-7; 9 bases map to TRBD1. This CDR3 comprises 16 residues. Germline-derived CDR1 and CDR2 are MGHRA and YSYEKL. J lost 3 bases, V lost 1 base, and 7 bases had no gene match. DNA of the CDR3: TGCGCCAGCAGCCAAGGGGCGACAGGGGGGTTCTACGAGCAGTACTTC. Its protein is CASSQGATGGFYEQYF.

The chain employs TRBV4-3 and TRBJ1-1; D may be TRBD1 (5 bases). The CDR3 has 14 amino acids. Trimming took 0 bases from V and 3 from J, leaving 8 bases between them. In germline, CDR1 is LGHNA, CDR2 YSLEER. This chain's CDR3 is CASSQDGRDTEAFF. CDR3 coding DNA: TGCGCCAGCAGCCAAGACGGCAGGGACACTGAAGCTTTCTTT.

The V call is TRBV7-9, the J call TRBJ1-1; 7 bases match TRBD1. From germline, CDR1 is SEHNR and CDR2 FQNEAQ (reference sequence). V shed 2 bases, J shed 5 bases, and the junction held 5 bases outside the gene matches. The CDR3 runs 14 residues. The CDR3 loop reads CASSLTGDRTEAFF. For the CDR3, the DNA is TGTGCCAGCAGCTTAACAGGGGATAGAACTGAAGCTTTCTTT.

The V gene is TRBV19, the J gene TRBJ1-1; a possible D gene is TRBD1 (6 bases). V was clipped by 5 bases and J by 7 bases, with 14 bases between them. The CDR3 spans 13 residues. Per germline, CDR1 LNHDA and CDR2 SQIVND (reference sequence). CDR3 residues: CASSPRGMDEAFF. Here the CDR3 DNA reads TGTGCCAGTAGTCCCAGGGGAATGGATGAAGCTTTCTTT.

This chain connects TRBV6-2 or TRBV6-3 to TRBJ1-5; tentatively, D is TRBD1 (6 bases). Germline V CDR1 and CDR2: MNHEY, SVGEGT. The CDR3 extends over 13 amino acids. Trimming took off 5 bases at V and 7 bases at J, with 12 bases between the two ends. The CDR3 loop is CASSQGRGQPQHF. Here the CDR3 DNA reads TGTGCCAGCAGTCAAGGCAGGGGACAGCCCCAGCATTTT.

The chain is built from TRBV7-2 and TRBJ2-7; a possible D gene is TRBD2 (6 bases). In germline, CDR1 is SGHTA, CDR2 FQGNSA. Trimming took 1 base from V and 7 from J, leaving 14 bases between them. CDR3 length: 14 residues. The CDR3 region has the DNA TGTGCCAGCAGCTTAGTATACGGAGGGGCAGAGCAGTACTTC. Its translation is CASSLVYGGAEQYF.

The V gene is TRBV6-1, the J gene TRBJ2-4, with 7 bases aligning to TRBD1. The V gene end was trimmed by 0 bases and the J gene end by 4 bases; junction bases not matched to a gene: 3. The CDR3 consists of 15 residues. The germline gives CDR1 MNHNS, CDR2 SASEGT. This CDR3 is CASSEAWDRKNIQYF. The CDR3 DNA reads TGTGCCAGCAGTGAAGCGTGGGACAGAAAAAACATTCAGTACTTC.